This T cell receptor (beta chain) was sequenced during a study of T-cell reconstitution after alpha-beta-depleted transplantation in children. Findings and limits, study-wide: By about two months after transplant, alpha-beta T cells reportedly arose from several hundred graft clones that had expanded.

This CDR3 contains 14 residues. Unique molecular identifiers tagged the TCRbeta library. TCRdb reanalysed the PCR reads using MiXCR and keeps one entry per CDR3 protein. The sample shows 250,000 to 300,000 distinct CDR3 sequences, 9.5% to 13% of them seen only once. This clonotype was recorded at least ten times. Its specificity is unknown. The V call is TRBV21-1, the J call TRBJ2-1; the table's D gene call, TRBD1, was not cross checked with the DNA. TRBV21-1 is marked as a pseudogene. Sequenced here: peripheral blood, sampled 180 days after TCRalphabeta/CD19-depleted stem cell transplant. The clonotype originates from a male patient aged 2 to 9 who had a stem cell transplant for chronic granulomatous disease, so the T cells may come from the graft donor. The CDR3 loop reads CASSLRDRSNEQFF. The CDR3 bases are TGTGCCAGCAGCCTCCGGGACCGAAGCAATGAGCAGTTCTTC.